The 17 T cell receptor beta chains below were found in one sample sequenced in a study of blood T cell repertoires in COVID-19. Only in-frame clones appear in the TCRdb table, and some are missing; sequencing was by immunoSEQ multiplex PCR. The table shows 250,000 to 400,000 clones, with 90% occurring only once. The material sequenced was peripheral blood. The receptors shown here come from a woman aged 30 to 39 with COVID-19, enrolled during active disease.

The V gene is TRBV3-1 (or the pseudogene TRBV3-2), the J gene TRBJ1-3; no clear D gene. This CDR3 contains 13 residues. Germline values: CDR1 LGHDT, CDR2 YNNKEL (reference sequence). V lost 4 bases, J lost 2 bases, and 6 bases lay in between. CDR3 amino acids: CASSPTTGNTIYF. The CDR3 coding sequence is TGTGCCAGCAGCCCCACTACTGGAAACACCATATATTTT.

V and J are TRBV5-6 and TRBJ2-6; possible D gene TRBD2, 7 bases. The germline V gene has CDR1 SGHDT and CDR2 YYEEEE. CDR3 size: 15 residues. Between the trimmed V and J ends, which lost 4 bases and 7 bases, there was a span of 15 bases. As DNA, the CDR3 is TGTGCCAGCAGCCAATACAGGGAGGGCGCCAACGTCCTGACTTTC. The encoded protein is CASSQYREGANVLTF.

The chain joins TRBV24-1 to TRBJ2-7, with D maybe TRBD1 (6 bases). Looked up from germline, CDR1 is KGHDR and CDR2 is SFDVKD. Trimming took off 6 bases at V and 2 bases at J, with 19 bases between the two ends. This CDR3 contains 16 residues. The CDR3 DNA sequence: TGTGCCACCAGTACAAAACAGGGTTCCTTTCCCTACGAGCAGTACTTC. It codes for CATSTKQGSFPYEQYF.

V and J are TRBV28 and TRBJ1-5, with TRBD1 identical over 8 bases. Looked up from germline, CDR1 is MDHEN and CDR2 is SYDVKM. The CDR3 totals 16 residues. Unmatched junction bases numbered 9, after V lost 6 bases and J lost 2 bases. CDR3 residues: CASRHPPGQGNQPQHF. The CDR3 nucleotides read TGTGCCAGCAGACACCCCCCGGGACAGGGCAATCAGCCCCAGCATTTT.

The V and J genes are TRBV4-2 and TRBJ2-5; no definite D call. The CDR3 extends over 14 amino acids. V was clipped by 1 base and J by 2 bases, with 8 bases between them. Germline V gene sequence: CDR1 LGHNA, CDR2 YNFKEQ. This CDR3 reads CASSQVPGQETQYF. The CDR3 bases are TGTGCCAGCAGCCAAGTCCCGGGTCAAGAGACCCAGTACTTC.

The rearrangement joins TRBV5-6 to TRBJ1-2, with 7 nucleotides matching TRBD1. Trimming at V came to 0 bases and at J to 7 bases, leaving 6 bases not matched to a gene. The CDR3 is 14 amino acids. The germline CDR1 and CDR2 sequences are SGHDT and YYEEEE. The CDR3: CASSLVDRDGGYTF. CDR3 nucleotides: TGTGCCAGCAGCTTGGTTGACAGGGACGGTGGCTACACCTTC.

The V gene is TRBV19, the J gene TRBJ1-4; 8 bases fit TRBD1. V was clipped by 8 bases and J by 7 bases; unmatched bases: 6. CDR1 and CDR2 from the germline V gene are LNHDA and SQIVND (reference sequence). The CDR3 spans 13 residues. The CDR3 DNA sequence: TGTGCCAGTGGGACAGGAATAGGTGAAAAACTGTTTTTT. It is translated as CASGTGIGEKLFF.

This chain links TRBV7-2 with TRBJ2-4; D possibly corresponds to TRBD2 (5 bases). Trimming left V 2 bases short and J 8 bases short, with 13 bases between. Germline lookup yields CDR1 SGHTA and CDR2 FQGNSA. There are 14 residues in the CDR3. Written as DNA, the CDR3 is TGTGCCAGCAGCTTACGTCCTAGCATTGACATTCAGTACTTC. It is translated as CASSLRPSIDIQYF.

This clone occurred many times. The CDR3 sequence is CASSVAGGPDTQYF. The DNA of the CDR3 is TGTGCCAGCAGTGTAGCGGGAGGGCCAGATACGCAGTATTTT. The J gene is TRBJ2-3, the V gene TRBV6-4; 11 bases map to TRBD2. The germline CDR1 and CDR2 sequences are MRHNA and SNTAGT. The CDR3 sequence is 14 residues long. V lost 4 bases to trimming and J lost 4 bases; unmatched junction nucleotides: 1.

This clone was observed at least ten times. The V call is TRBV12-5, the J call TRBJ2-2; tentatively, D is TRBD2 (6 bases). Germline V gene data show CDR1 as LGHNT and CDR2 as FRNRAP. The CDR3 is 13 residues long. Trimming took 0 bases from V and 7 from J, leaving 6 bases between them. The CDR3 region is CASGLVSGGELFF. CDR3 DNA: TGTGCTAGTGGTTTGGTTAGCGGCGGGGAGCTGTTTTTT.

V is TRBV19 and J is TRBJ2-3; 7 bases match TRBD2. The ends lost 6 bases at V and 3 bases at J; junction bases unmatched: 12. Germline V lookup: CDR1 LNHDA, CDR2 SQIVND (reference sequence). This CDR3 contains 16 residues. DNA for the CDR3: TGTGCCAGTAGCCTGGGTCAAGCGGGGCGAACAGATACGCAGTATTTT. Amino acid sequence: CASSLGQAGRTDTQYF.

This clone was found once. The CDR3 region is CASSLVRTSGRASYNEQFF. DNA for the CDR3: TGTGCCAGCAGCTTAGTCCGAACTAGCGGGAGGGCCAGCTACAATGAGCAGTTCTTC. The rearrangement links TRBV7-2 to TRBJ2-1; TRBD2 matches at 13 bases. There are 19 residues in the CDR3. CDR1 is SGHTA, CDR2 FQGNSA, per germline. The ends lost 1 base at V and 3 bases at J; junction bases unmatched: 9.

The chain uses TRBV5-1 and TRBJ1-1; TRBD1 aligns across 10 bases. Germline trimming cut 4 bases from V and 0 bases from J; bases unmatched to any gene: 9. Germline V gene lookup returns CDR1 SGHRS and CDR2 YFSETQ. This CDR3 has 17 residues. Written as DNA, the CDR3 is TGCGCCAGCAGCGGGGGACAGGGGTCTATCATGAACACTGAAGCTTTCTTT. Translation: CASSGGQGSIMNTEAFF.

The J gene is TRBJ1-4, the V gene TRBV6-5; TRBD1 is a possible D gene (5 bases). Germline CDR1 is MNHEY and CDR2 is SVGAGI. Trimming removed 6 bases at V and 3 bases at J, with 14 bases between. The CDR3 is 15 amino acids. CDR3 sequence: CASSHGGEANEKLFF. DNA for the CDR3: TGTGCCAGCAGCCACGGGGGGGAGGCTAATGAAAAACTGTTTTTT.

In DNA, the CDR3 is TGCGCCAGCAGCTTGTCGCAGGGGGCGCTTGGCTATGGCTACACCTTC. It encodes CASSLSQGALGYGYTF. This sequence joins TRBV5-1 and TRBJ1-2; the match to TRBD1 covers 8 bases. This CDR3 comprises 16 residues. Germline V gene data show CDR1 as SGHRS and CDR2 as YFSETQ. V was pared by 1 base and J by 4 bases, with 9 bases of the junction left unmatched.

The chain is built from TRBV2 and TRBJ2-3, with 7 bases that match TRBD1. Germline lookup yields CDR1 SNHLY and CDR2 FYNNEI. The CDR3 extends over 14 amino acids. V shed 8 bases, J shed 4 bases, and the junction held 9 bases outside the gene matches. DNA for the CDR3: TGTGCCAGCCGATTACAGGGGACATCAGATACGCAGTATTTT. This sequence encodes CASRLQGTSDTQYF.

This clone occurred once. The rearrangement links TRBV27 to TRBJ2-3, with 9 bases that match TRBD2. Germline CDR1 reads MNHEY; CDR2 reads SMNVEV (reference sequence). V was pared by 7 bases and J by 2 bases, with 13 bases of the junction left unmatched. CDR3 length: 17 residues. CDR3: CASMERREGLYTDTQYF. The CDR3 DNA is TGTGCCAGCATGGAGAGGCGGGAGGGACTTTACACAGATACGCAGTATTTT.